This T cell receptor beta chain emerged from a study of OX40 agonist ivuxolimab in advanced cancers. Overall study context: Partial responses were recorded for three patients, including one with hepatocellular carcinoma and two with cutaneous melanoma. General observations from the study: At doses 0.1 to 3.0 mg/kg, CD4+ and CD8+ clones expanded. Normalized expansion of T-cell clones was also low for some nonresponders.

Germline V gives CDR1 MGHRA, CDR2 YSYEKL. V lost 4 bases to trimming and J lost 3 bases, with 7 bases between them. The CDR3 extends over 14 amino acids. Comment on this clone: The target antigen is unknown.

The assay was immunoSEQ multiplex PCR, and TCRdb's table has in-frame clones only and misses some. The sample shows about 35,000 clones, 92% of them seen only once. Here the sequenced sample was CD4+ or CD8+ T cells sorted from blood, taken in a trial of the OX40 agonist ivuxolimab. The TCR comes from an adult with an advanced solid tumor such as melanoma, head and neck, liver or kidney cancer. The chain uses TRBV4-1 and TRBJ1-6; D gene ambiguous. The CDR3 DNA sequence: TGCGCCAGCAGCCCCCCAGGCTATAATTCACCCCTCCACTTT. Translated, it gives CASSPPGYNSPLHF.